These 22 T cell receptor beta chains were all obtained from the same sample, sequenced in a study of CD8+CD57+ T cells in acquired aplastic anemia. The template for TCR beta VDJ and CDR3 sequence profiling was genomic DNA. One entry per CDR3 protein results from TCRdb running MiXCR on the reads. The table includes under 250,000 distinct CDR3 sequences, about 62% detected once. Patients chosen for sequencing had shown CD8+CD57+ cell expansion by flow cytometry. The specimen sequenced was sorted CD4+, CD8+, or CD8+CD57+ T cells (not recorded which) from PBMCs. The receptors stem from a human donor with aplastic anemia.

Details on this clonotype: The CDR3 does not end in the conserved phenylalanine or tryptophan, so this is likely a read error. It is unclear where the CDR3 begins or ends on the DNA, so no DNA is shown, and the CDR3 is as TCRdb lists it. V gene TRBV20-1 combines with J gene TRBJ2-5. Germline CDR1 DFQATT, CDR2 SNEGSKA (reference sequence). Both ends counted, the CDR3 spans 11 residues. This chain's CDR3 is CSARLVPTNNL.

The gene calls are TRBV2 and TRBJ2-1, with 9 nucleotides matching TRBD1. With 3 bases clipped from V and 4 bases from J, the junction kept 4 bases outside the gene matches. Germline V gene sequence: CDR1 SNHLY, CDR2 FYNNEI. The CDR3 sequence is 15 residues long. DNA of the CDR3: TGTGCCAGCAGTGAGGGACAGGGCAAATACAATGAGCAGTTCTTC. This encodes CASSEGQGKYNEQFF.

The chain joins TRBV5-1 to TRBJ2-7; D possibly matches TRBD1 or TRBD2 (5 bases each). The CDR3 loop spans 15 amino acids. Germline loops: CDR1 SGHRS, CDR2 YFSETQ. V gave up 2 bases and J gave up 4 bases, with 16 bases separating them. The CDR3 nucleotides are TGCGCCAGCAGCTTCCTCGTGGGGGTGGGTTACGAGCAGTACTTC. Encoded protein: CASSFLVGVGYEQYF.

This clonotype came up many times. This chain connects TRBV9 to TRBJ2-3; 9 nucleotides line up with TRBD2. This CDR3 is built from 15 residues. The V and J ends lost 0 bases and 4 bases, in that order; junction bases with no gene match: 3. Germline CDR1 SGDLS, CDR2 YYNGEE. CDR3 in amino acids: CASSVDGGGADTQYF. The CDR3 DNA reads TGTGCCAGCAGCGTAGATGGCGGGGGGGCAGATACGCAGTATTTT.

The chain recombines TRBV7-3 with TRBJ1-1, with D possibly matching TRBD1 (6 bases). The CDR3 loop spans 13 amino acids. V dropped 5 bases and J dropped 8 bases, with 15 bases sitting between them. The V gene's germline CDR1 is SGHTA and CDR2 FQGTGA. The CDR3 DNA reads as TGTGCCAGCAGCCCCATGCGGGGGGCCGAAGCTTTCTTT. Residues: CASSPMRGAEAFF.

This chain joins TRBV20-1 and TRBJ2-1; 7 positions match TRBD2. This CDR3 has 13 residues. CDR1 is DFQATT, CDR2 SNEGSKA, per germline (reference sequence). V was clipped by 7 bases and J by 4 bases; unmatched bases: 7. DNA of the CDR3: TGCAGTGGGTGGCGGGAGTCGTACAATGAGCAGTTCTTC. It is translated as CSGWRESYNEQFF.

This clonotype was recorded only once. The chain couples TRBV7-3 to TRBJ1-5; D ambiguous. The CDR3 contains 16 residues. V lost 2 bases to trimming and J lost 3 bases, with 14 bases between them. Germline CDR1 reads SGHTA; CDR2 reads FQGTGA. The CDR3 DNA is TGTGCCAGCAGCTTAGGGCCGAGCTCCTACAATCAGCCCCAGCATTTT. This translates into CASSLGPSSYNQPQHF.

This rearrangement joins TRBV19 to TRBJ1-2; no clear D. In germline, CDR1 is LNHDA, CDR2 SQIVND (reference sequence). This CDR3 spans 14 amino acids. With 7 bases removed from V and 4 bases from J, the gap between germline ends came to 16 bases. The CDR3 spells CASTGRRFLYGYTF. The DNA of the CDR3 is TGTGCCAGTACCGGTCGCCGATTTCTCTATGGCTACACCTTC.

The table lists this clonotype with a few counts. The chain joins TRBV7-2 to TRBJ1-2; tentatively, D is TRBD1 (5 bases). Germline values: CDR1 SGHTA, CDR2 FQGNSA. Trimming removed 5 bases from V and 2 bases from J, with 9 bases in between. There are 13 residues in the CDR3. For the CDR3, the DNA is TGTGCCAGCAGCCGGGGACGGAACTATGGCTACACCTTC. This codes for CASSRGRNYGYTF.

The chain combines TRBV9 with TRBJ2-3; 7 bases map to TRBD2. The CDR3 consists of 14 residues. With 4 bases clipped from V and 2 bases from J, the junction kept 4 bases outside the gene matches. CDR1 and CDR2 (germline): SGDLS, YYNGEE. As DNA, the CDR3 is TGTGCCAGCAGCTCTAGCGGTCTCACAGATACGCAGTATTTT. It yields the protein CASSSSGLTDTQYF.

The chain recombines TRBV20-1 with TRBJ1-2, with D possibly matching TRBD1 (5 bases). V lost 0 bases, J lost 2 bases, and 10 bases lay in between. Germline V CDR1 and CDR2: DFQATT, SNEGSKA (reference sequence). CDR3 size: 14 residues. The CDR3 is CSARDTQGNYGYTF. The CDR3 DNA reads TGCAGTGCTAGAGATACGCAGGGCAACTATGGCTACACCTTC.

This chain uses TRBV6-5 with TRBJ2-5; no clear D gene. Trimming removed 2 bases at V and 5 bases at J, with 6 bases between. The V gene's germline CDR1 is MNHEY and CDR2 SVGAGI. CDR3 size: 12 residues. The CDR3 nucleotides are TGTGCCAGCAGTTACAATTGGGAGACCCAGTACTTC. Residues: CASSYNWETQYF.

Concerning this clonotype: Germline and junction disagree at one end, which may indicate a read error. V and J are TRBV19 and TRBJ2-3; D gene unclear. The V gene's germline CDR1 is LNHDA and CDR2 SQIVND (reference sequence). This CDR3 comprises 14 residues. CDR3 protein: CASTSSFSTDAQYF. The CDR3, as DNA: TGTGCCAGTACTAGTAGTTTTAGCACAGATGCGCAGTATTTT. Complete variable domain (other parts from reference TRBV19 and TRBJ2-3): DGGITQSPKYLFRKEGQNVTLSCEQNLNHDAMYWYRQDPGQGLRLIYYSQIVNDFQKGDIAEGYSVSREKKESFPLTVTSAQKNPTAFYLCASTSSFSTDAQYFGPGTRLTVL.

The chain couples TRBV29-1 to TRBJ2-5, with 12 bases matching TRBD2. The ends lost 0 bases at V and 1 base at J; junction bases unmatched: 12. Per germline, CDR1 SQVTM and CDR2 ANQGSEA. This CDR3 has 19 residues. CDR3 coding DNA: TGCAGCGTTGAAGAAGGTACCAGGACTAGCGGGACCTCCCAAGAGACCCAGTACTTC. Translation gives CSVEEGTRTSGTSQETQYF.

V is TRBV2 and J is TRBJ2-2; D is perhaps TRBD2 (5 bases). Germline V gene sequence: CDR1 SNHLY, CDR2 FYNNEI. The CDR3 sequence is 14 residues long. V dropped 5 bases and J dropped 1 base, with 8 bases sitting between them. CDR3: CASSNEGNTGELFF. In DNA form, the CDR3 reads TGTGCCAGCAGTAATGAGGGGAACACCGGGGAGCTGTTTTTT. The complete variable domain, with remaining parts taken from reference TRBV2 and TRBJ2-2, reads EPEVTQTPSHQVTQMGQEVILRCVPISNHLYFYWYRQILGQKVEFLVSFYNNEISEKSEIFDDQFSVERPDGSNFTLKIRSTKLEDSAMYFCASSNEGNTGELFFGEGSRLTVL.

The V gene is TRBV10-3, the J gene TRBJ2-3; no firm D call. Germline CDR1 is ENHRY and CDR2 is SYGVKD. Trimming shortened V by 0 bases and J by 5 bases, and 12 bases separated the two germline ends. CDR3 length: 15 amino acids. The CDR3 loop is CAISESTGVGDTQYF. For the CDR3, the DNA is TGTGCCATCAGTGAGTCGACCGGTGTTGGAGATACGCAGTATTTT.

This clonotype was seen many times. V is TRBV5-1 and J is TRBJ2-7; the match to TRBD1 covers 9 bases. Germline V CDR1 and CDR2: SGHRS, YFSETQ. With V trimmed by 4 bases and J by 1 base, 6 bases remained unmatched. The CDR3 has 15 residues. CDR3 DNA: TGCGCCAGCAGCGGAACCGGGACAGGGTCCTACGAGCAGTACTTC. It translates to CASSGTGTGSYEQYF. Filled out from reference TRBV5-1 and TRBJ2-7, the complete variable domain reads KAGVTQTPRYLIKTRGQQVTLSCSPISGHRSVSWYQQTPGQGLQFLFEYFSETQRNKGNFPGRFSGRQFSNSRSEMNVSTLELGDSALYLCASSGTGTGSYEQYFGPGTRLTVT.

The chain has TRBV2 and TRBJ2-2, with unresolved D. The germline V gene encodes CDR1 SNHLY and CDR2 FYNNEI. Between the trimmed V and J ends, which lost 6 bases and 6 bases, there was a span of 8 bases. The CDR3 is 12 residues long. DNA of the CDR3: TGTGCCAGCAGCTTCCTACCCGGGGAGCTGTTTTTT. Its translation is CASSFLPGELFF.

The chain employs TRBV12-3 or TRBV12-4 and TRBJ2-5; no reliable D call. CDR3 length: 14 amino acids. V dropped 6 bases and J dropped 5 bases, with 16 bases sitting between them. This CDR3 is CASRLVVALETQYF. The CDR3 bases are TGTGCCAGCAGGTTGGTAGTGGCGCTGGAGACCCAGTACTTC.

This clonotype occurred once. The rearrangement joins TRBV6-5 to TRBJ2-7, with D perhaps TRBD1 (5 bases). Germline CDR1 and CDR2: MNHEY and SVGAGI. This CDR3 is built from 15 residues. Trimming cost V 3 bases and J 0 bases, with 12 bases left between them. The DNA of the CDR3 is TGTGCCAGCAGTTATACGGCAGGGCGCTCCTACGAGCAGTACTTC. Amino acid sequence: CASSYTAGRSYEQYF.

The V gene is TRBV2, the J gene TRBJ2-7; D assignment may be TRBD1 or TRBD2 (6 bases each). CDR3 size: 16 residues. Germline assignment: CDR1 SNHLY and CDR2 FYNNEI. V was shortened by 6 bases and J by 3 bases, with 21 bases between the two germline ends. The CDR3 spells CASSQAPRGDRYEQYF. The CDR3 coding sequence is TGTGCCAGCAGCCAAGCACCAAGGGGGGACCGCTACGAGCAGTACTTC.

The rearrangement uses TRBV7-2 and TRBJ2-7, with TRBD1 identical over 10 bases. The CDR3 totals 16 residues. Germline trimming cut 5 bases from V and 4 bases from J; bases unmatched to any gene: 11. The germline V gene has CDR1 SGHTA and CDR2 FQGNSA. The CDR3 bases are TGTGCCAGCAGCCATCCTCCGGGACAGGGGTCGTACGAGCAGTACTTC. Protein product: CASSHPPGQGSYEQYF. Supplemented by reference TRBV7-2 and TRBJ2-7, the full variable domain reads GAGVSQSPSNKVTEKGKDVELRCDPISGHTALYWYRQSLGQGLEFLIYFQGNSAPDKSGLPSDRFSAERTGGSVSTLTIQRTQQEDSAVYLCASSHPPGQGSYEQYFGPGTRLTVT.